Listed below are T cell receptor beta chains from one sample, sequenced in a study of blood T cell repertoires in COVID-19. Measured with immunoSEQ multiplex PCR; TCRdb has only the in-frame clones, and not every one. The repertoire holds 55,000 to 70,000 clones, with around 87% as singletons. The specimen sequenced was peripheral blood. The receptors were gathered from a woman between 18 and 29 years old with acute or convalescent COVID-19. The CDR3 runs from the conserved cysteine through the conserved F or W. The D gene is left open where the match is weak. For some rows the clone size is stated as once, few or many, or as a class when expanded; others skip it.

CDR3: CASSASGDLDTQYF; DNA: TGTGCCAGCAGTGCTAGCGGGGATTTAGATACGCAGTATTTT; D: TRBD2; size: .; V: TRBV6-4; J: TRBJ2-3
CDR3: CASSLVALAGGSYNEQFF; DNA: TGCGCCAGCAGCTTGGTTGCCCTAGCGGGAGGGTCCTACAATGAGCAGTTCTTC; D: TRBD2; size: .; V: TRBV5-1; J: TRBJ2-1
CDR3: CAWSSRVSGYGYTF; DNA: TGTGCCTGGAGTTCCCGGGTCAGTGGTTATGGCTACACCTTC; D: .; size: .; V: TRBV30; J: TRBJ1-2
CDR3: CASSYLDRPNYGYTF; DNA: TGTGCCAGCAGCTACCTGGACAGACCTAACTATGGCTACACCTTC; D: .; size: .; V: TRBV6-6; J: TRBJ1-2
CDR3: CASSEGQGLYPEAFF; DNA: TGTGCCAGCAGTGAAGGACAGGGCTTATATCCTGAAGCTTTCTTT; D: TRBD1; size: .; V: TRBV2; J: TRBJ1-1
CDR3: CSVDGVTGNTEAFF; DNA: TGCAGCGTTGATGGGGTGACAGGGAACACTGAAGCTTTCTTT; D: .; size: .; V: TRBV29-1; J: TRBJ1-1
CDR3: CASTPFPGYTIYF; DNA: TGCGCCAGCACGCCTTTCCCCGGGTACACCATATATTTT; D: .; size: .; V: TRBV5-1; J: TRBJ1-3
CDR3: CASSSQRVDTQYF; DNA: TGTGCCAGCAGCAGCCAACGGGTGGATACGCAGTATTTT; D: .; size: .; V: TRBV5-4; J: TRBJ2-3
CDR3: CASSLWPTATGQVYGYTF; DNA: TGTGCCAGCAGTTTATGGCCCACCGCCACGGGACAAGTCTATGGCTACACCTTC; D: .; size: .; V: TRBV28; J: TRBJ1-2
CDR3: CASSLQGAGQPQHF; DNA: TGTGCCAGCAGCTTGCAGGGGGCTGGTCAGCCCCAGCATTTT; D: TRBD1; size: once; V: TRBV5-6; J: TRBJ1-5
CDR3: CASSVVGQTYEQYF; DNA: TGTGCCAGCAGTGTTGTGGGACAGACCTACGAGCAGTACTTC; D: TRBD1; size: .; V: TRBV6-2/TRBV6-3; J: TRBJ2-7
CDR3: CAWDSSYNSPLHF; DNA: TGTGCCTGGGACAGCTCCTATAATTCACCCCTCCACTTT; D: .; size: .; V: TRBV30; J: TRBJ1-6
CDR3: CASSDMYSNQPQHF; DNA: TGTGCCAGCAGTGACATGTATAGCAATCAGCCCCAGCATTTT; D: .; size: .; V: TRBV21-1; J: TRBJ1-5
CDR3: CASSAQGVDGYTF; DNA: TGTGCCAGCAGCGCACAGGGGGTTGATGGCTACACCTTC; D: TRBD1; size: once; V: TRBV9; J: TRBJ1-2
CDR3: CAASGTGGQPQHF; DNA: TGTGCCGCCTCTGGGACAGGAGGTCAGCCCCAGCATTTT; D: TRBD1; size: .; V: TRBV19; J: TRBJ1-5
CDR3: CATSRTGTLRGKLFF; DNA: TGTGCCACCAGCAGGACCGGGACCCTAAGGGGGAAACTGTTTTTT; D: .; size: .; V: TRBV15; J: TRBJ1-4
CDR3: CASSPTPYQETQYF; DNA: TGTGCCAGCAGTCCGACTCCCTACCAAGAGACCCAGTACTTC; D: .; size: .; V: TRBV27; J: TRBJ2-5
CDR3: CASSLGTSGYNEQFF; DNA: TGTGCCAGCAGCTTAGGGACTAGCGGTTACAATGAGCAGTTCTTC; D: TRBD2; size: few; V: TRBV7-2; J: TRBJ2-1
CDR3: CASSLAINPTGSTAPQHF; DNA: TGTGCCAGCAGCTTAGCCATAAATCCGACAGGGTCTACTGCGCCCCAGCATTTT; D: TRBD1; size: .; V: TRBV7-8; J: TRBJ1-5
CDR3: CASSHLRTGEMNTEAFF; DNA: TGCGCCAGCAGCCACCTCAGAACAGGGGAAATGAACACTGAAGCTTTCTTT; D: TRBD1; size: .; V: TRBV4-1; J: TRBJ1-1
CDR3: CASSRTGGNYNEQFF; DNA: TGTGCCAGCTCTCGGACAGGGGGCAACTACAATGAGCAGTTCTTC; D: TRBD1; size: .; V: TRBV18; J: TRBJ2-1
CDR3: CSVTSTSGFSYEQYF; DNA: TGCAGCGTTACCTCAACTAGCGGATTCTCCTACGAGCAGTACTTC; D: TRBD2; size: .; V: TRBV29-1; J: TRBJ2-7
CDR3: CASSPGQHYGYTF; DNA: TGTGCCAGCAGCCCCGGACAGCACTATGGCTACACCTTC; D: .; size: few; V: TRBV3-1/TRBV3-2; J: TRBJ1-2
CDR3: CASTGLARRPGELFF; DNA: TGTGCCAGCACCGGACTAGCTCGTCGTCCCGGGGAGCTGTTTTTT; D: TRBD2; size: .; V: TRBV5-8; J: TRBJ2-2
CDR3: CASSPRGDRNNEQFF; DNA: TGCGCCAGCAGCCCCAGGGGAGATCGGAACAATGAGCAGTTCTTC; D: .; size: once; V: TRBV5-1; J: TRBJ2-1
CDR3: CASSLSSGGFTDTQYF; DNA: TGTGCCAGCAGCTTGTCGAGCGGGGGGTTCACAGATACGCAGTATTTT; D: TRBD2; size: .; V: TRBV7-6; J: TRBJ2-3
CDR3: CAISDTSGRYEQYF; DNA: TGTGCCATCAGTGACACTAGCGGGAGATACGAGCAGTACTTC; D: TRBD2; size: .; V: TRBV10-3; J: TRBJ2-7
CDR3: CASSALAGANNEQFF; DNA: TGTGCCAGCAGCGCGCTCGCGGGGGCTAACAATGAGCAGTTCTTC; D: .; size: .; V: TRBV3-1/TRBV3-2; J: TRBJ2-1
CDR3: CASSQDLQLAGSFNEQFF; DNA: TGCGCCAGCAGCCAAGATCTTCAGCTAGCGGGATCTTTCAATGAGCAGTTCTTC; D: TRBD2; size: .; V: TRBV4-3; J: TRBJ2-1
CDR3: CASSSRTGNNYGYTF; DNA: TGTGCCAGCAGTTCCAGGACAGGGAATAACTATGGCTACACCTTC; D: TRBD1; size: .; V: TRBV6-2/TRBV6-3; J: TRBJ1-2
CDR3: CASSLGGRGRSRLQPQHF; DNA: TGTGCCAGCAGCTTGGGAGGCAGGGGGCGGTCTAGGCTTCAGCCCCAGCATTTT; D: TRBD1; size: .; V: TRBV5-4; J: TRBJ1-5
CDR3: CASSVAQGRETQYF; DNA: TGTGCCAGCAGCGTAGCACAGGGGAGGGAGACCCAGTACTTC; D: .; size: .; V: TRBV9; J: TRBJ2-5
CDR3: CASGLGARTEAFF; DNA: TGTGCTAGTGGTTTGGGGGCGCGCACTGAAGCTTTCTTT; D: .; size: .; V: TRBV12-5; J: TRBJ1-1
CDR3: CASSRQVSTEAFF; DNA: TGTGCCAGCAGCCGACAGGTTAGCACTGAAGCTTTCTTT; D: .; size: .; V: TRBV7-6; J: TRBJ1-1
CDR3: CASSPRLAGNTGELFF; DNA: TGTGCCAGCAGCCCCAGACTAGCGGGGAACACCGGGGAGCTGTTTTTT; D: TRBD2; size: .; V: TRBV28; J: TRBJ2-2
CDR3: CASSSVPPVWTGVNTEAFF; DNA: TGTGCCAGCAGCTCAGTTCCCCCAGTTTGGACGGGAGTGAACACTGAAGCTTTCTTT; D: .; size: .; V: TRBV7-6; J: TRBJ1-1
CDR3: CASRPASSGNTIYF; DNA: TGTGCCAGTAGGCCAGCGAGCTCTGGAAACACCATATATTTT; D: .; size: .; V: TRBV19; J: TRBJ1-3
CDR3: CASSFLTGEGQPQHF; DNA: TGTGCCAGCAGTTTTTTGACAGGGGAAGGTCAGCCCCAGCATTTT; D: TRBD1; size: .; V: TRBV2; J: TRBJ1-5
CDR3: CASSINRGRDEKLFF; DNA: TGTGCCAGTAGTATAAACAGGGGGCGCGATGAAAAACTGTTTTTT; D: TRBD1; size: .; V: TRBV19; J: TRBJ1-4
CDR3: CASSYPQGESEKLFF; DNA: TGTGCCAGCAGTTACCCCCAGGGGGAGAGTGAAAAACTGTTTTTT; D: TRBD1; size: .; V: TRBV6-5; J: TRBJ1-4
CDR3: CASSPSEVETQYF; DNA: TGTGCCAGTAGTCCCAGTGAGGTGGAGACCCAGTACTTC; D: .; size: .; V: TRBV19; J: TRBJ2-5
CDR3: CASSERREIDYTF; DNA: TGTGCCAGCAGTGAGAGGAGGGAGATCGACTACACCTTC; D: .; size: once; V: TRBV2; J: TRBJ1-2
CDR3: CASSEATGRTGPQHF; DNA: TGTGCCAGCAGTGAAGCCACAGGGAGAACGGGGCCCCAGCATTTT; D: .; size: .; V: TRBV6-1; J: TRBJ1-5
CDR3: CASSLTGGPSYEQYF; DNA: TGTGCCAGCAGTTTAACGGGGGGCCCTTCCTACGAGCAGTACTTC; D: .; size: .; V: TRBV28; J: TRBJ2-7
CDR3: CASSLSGVTEAFF; DNA: TGTGCCAGCAGCTTGTCAGGGGTCACTGAAGCTTTCTTT; D: .; size: once; V: TRBV7-9; J: TRBJ1-1
CDR3: CASSRGTSGLQETQYF; DNA: TGTGCCAGCAGCAGAGGGACTAGCGGGCTACAAGAGACCCAGTACTTC; D: TRBD2; size: .; V: TRBV7-9; J: TRBJ2-5
CDR3: CASSLTGGFNGYTF; DNA: TGTGCCAGCAGTTTGACAGGGGGATTTAATGGCTACACCTTC; D: TRBD1; size: .; V: TRBV27; J: TRBJ1-2
CDR3: CASSLGPGGDNNYGYTF; DNA: TGCGCCAGCAGCCTTGGCCCAGGAGGGGATAATAACTATGGCTACACCTTC; D: .; size: .; V: TRBV5-1; J: TRBJ1-2
CDR3: CASSPPRGSDTQYF; DNA: TGTGCCAGCAGCCCACCGAGGGGGTCAGATACGCAGTATTTT; D: .; size: .; V: TRBV28; J: TRBJ2-3
CDR3: CASSLTPPTGQYNSPLHF; DNA: TGTGCCAGCAGTTTGACCCCCCCCACAGGGCAGTATAATTCACCCCTCCACTTT; D: .; size: .; V: TRBV27; J: TRBJ1-6
CDR3: CASSLFGTFLYSNQPQHF; DNA: TGTGCCAGCAGTTTGTTTGGCACGTTTTTATATAGCAATCAGCCCCAGCATTTT; D: .; size: .; V: TRBV28; J: TRBJ1-5
CDR3: CASSQDHGGIEQFF; DNA: TGCGCCAGCAGCCAAGATCACGGGGGGATTGAGCAGTTCTTC; D: TRBD2; size: few; V: TRBV4-1; J: TRBJ2-1
CDR3: CASSPDRGLGNTIYF; DNA: TGTGCCAGCAGCCCGGACAGGGGGCTAGGAAACACCATATATTTT; D: TRBD1; size: .; V: TRBV5-5; J: TRBJ1-3
CDR3: CASSQDNDRDYGYTF; DNA: TGCGCCAGCAGCCAAGATAACGACAGGGACTATGGCTACACCTTC; D: TRBD1; size: .; V: TRBV4-1; J: TRBJ1-2
CDR3: CASSPGVNQPQHF; DNA: TGTGCCAGCAGCCCGGGGGTGAATCAGCCCCAGCATTTT; D: .; size: .; V: TRBV27; J: TRBJ1-5